Presented here are 20 T cell receptor beta chains from one specimen sequenced in a study of blood T cell repertoires in COVID-19. Some clones are missing from TCRdb's copy, which holds only in-frame ones; the method was immunoSEQ multiplex PCR. The data show roughly 180,000 clones, around 83% seen once. The material sequenced was peripheral blood. Receptor source: a woman between 45 and 60 years old with COVID-19, enrolled during active disease.

V is TRBV4-1 and J is TRBJ1-2; D gene uncertain. This CDR3 is built from 14 residues. Trimming took off 1 base at V and 10 bases at J, with 16 bases between the two ends. Germline V gives CDR1 MGHRA, CDR2 YSYEKL. The CDR3 region is CASSQAWIPSDYTF. The CDR3 coding sequence is TGCGCCAGCAGCCAAGCCTGGATCCCTAGTGACTACACCTTC.

The CDR3 DNA follows: TGCGCCAGCAGCCAAGACGCCGGAGTCGGGTACGAGCAGTACTTC. It codes for CASSQDAGVGYEQYF. V usage is TRBV4-1 and J usage is TRBJ2-7, with no clear D. The CDR3 is made up of 15 amino acids. V shed 0 bases and J shed 4 bases, with 13 bases lying between them. CDR1 is MGHRA, CDR2 YSYEKL, per germline.

This chain joins TRBV30 and TRBJ1-4; D is unclear. V was shortened by 4 bases and J by 0 bases, with 9 bases between the two germline ends. Germline V gene data show CDR1 as GTSNPN and CDR2 as SVGIG (reference sequence). The CDR3 has 14 residues. The CDR3 protein is CAWTQDSTNEKLFF. In nucleotides, the CDR3 is TGTGCCTGGACCCAGGACTCAACTAATGAAAAACTGTTTTTT.

This clone turned up a few times. The chain is built from TRBV5-1 and TRBJ2-2, with a tentative D call TRBD1 (6 bases). V gave up 9 bases and J gave up 1 base, with 7 bases separating them. The CDR3 runs to 12 residues. The germline V gene has CDR1 SGHRS and CDR2 YFSETQ. CDR3 protein: CATGENTGELFF. CDR3 nucleotide sequence: TGCGCCACAGGGGAGAACACCGGGGAGCTGTTTTTT.

This clone was recorded a few times. The rearrangement joins TRBV7-9 to TRBJ2-6; 7 bases fit TRBD1. Germline V gives CDR1 SEHNR, CDR2 FQNEAQ (reference sequence). This CDR3 is built from 18 residues. V was clipped by 4 bases and J by 0 bases; unmatched bases: 9. DNA for the CDR3: TGTGCCAGCAGCTATTCGGGACAGAGGATCTCTGGGGCCAACGTCCTGACTTTC. Encoded protein: CASSYSGQRISGANVLTF.

This sequence joins TRBV5-4 and TRBJ2-2; 9 positions match TRBD2. Per the germline V gene, CDR1 is SGHNT and CDR2 is YYREEE (reference sequence). The CDR3 sequence is 15 residues long. V shed 1 base and J 4 bases; nucleotides not matched to a gene: 2. The CDR3 loop reads CASSLFSGGTGELFF. The CDR3 DNA sequence: TGTGCCAGCAGCTTGTTTAGCGGGGGCACCGGGGAGCTGTTTTTT.

Comments on this clone: At one boundary the junction diverges from the germline segment, which might be a read error. J is TRBJ1-6 and V is TRBV5-1; weak D call: TRBD1 (5 bases). Germline loops: CDR1 SGHRS, CDR2 YFSETQ. CDR3 length: 14 residues. CDR3 DNA: TGCGCCAGCAGCTCCTCAGGGTATAGTTCACCCCTCCACTTT. Protein sequence: CASSSSGYSSPLHF.

This chain uses TRBV28 with TRBJ2-3; 12 nucleotides agree with TRBD2. The CDR3 is 14 residues long. The trim removed 8 bases at V and 5 bases at J, leaving 5 bases unmatched. The germline CDR1 and CDR2 sequences are MDHEN and SYDVKM. For the CDR3, the DNA is TGTGCCAGCGCTAGCGGGGGGGCCGGAGATACGCAGTATTTT. Its translation: CASASGGAGDTQYF.

The gene calls are TRBV5-6 and TRBJ2-3, with D perhaps matching TRBD2 (5 bases). CDR1 and CDR2 from the germline V gene are SGHDT and YYEEEE. The CDR3 covers 14 residues. V lost 4 bases and J lost 2, with 11 bases in between. CDR3: CASSKNLATDTQYF. The CDR3 DNA reads TGTGCCAGCAGCAAAAACCTAGCCACAGATACGCAGTATTTT.

The rearrangement links TRBV7-2 to TRBJ2-5; weak D call: TRBD2 (6 bases). The CDR3 runs to 14 residues. Trimming took off 4 bases at V and 6 bases at J, with 15 bases between the two ends. CDR1 is SGHTA and CDR2 is FQGNSA in the germline V gene. Written as DNA, the CDR3 is TGTGCCAGCAGCTACCCGGGGGTGGAAAAGACCCAGTACTTC. Its translation is CASSYPGVEKTQYF.

This sequence joins TRBV5-4 and TRBJ2-7, with D unresolved. V shed 0 bases and J shed 0 bases, with 10 bases lying between them. CDR3 size: 15 residues. Germline CDR1 SGHNT, CDR2 YYREEE (reference sequence). CDR3 loop: CASSLDPGSSYEQYF. The DNA of the CDR3 is TGTGCCAGCAGCTTGGATCCGGGTAGCTCCTACGAGCAGTACTTC. The full variable domain, rest sourced from reference TRBV5-4 and TRBJ2-7, is ETGVTQSPTHLIKTRGQQVTLRCSSQSGHNTVSWYQQALGQGPQFIFQYYREEENGRGNFPPRFSGLQFPNYSSELNVNALELDDSALYLCASSLDPGSSYEQYFGPGTRLTVT.

The chain has TRBV20-1 and TRBJ2-3; 10 bases line up with TRBD2. The CDR3 spans 15 residues. Germline values: CDR1 DFQATT, CDR2 SNEGSKA (reference sequence). The junction had 6 bases not matched to a gene; V was cut back by 3 bases and J by 3 bases. The CDR3 loop reads CSASPSGGATDTQYF. The CDR3, as DNA: TGCAGTGCTAGTCCCAGCGGGGGGGCAACAGATACGCAGTATTTT.

J is TRBJ2-5 and V is TRBV5-1; the match to TRBD2 covers 10 bases. This CDR3 has 15 amino acids. CDR1 is SGHRS and CDR2 is YFSETQ in the germline V gene. The V gene end was trimmed by 1 base and the J gene end by 3 bases; junction bases not matched to a gene: 3. In DNA form, the CDR3 reads TGCGCCAGCAGCTTGCCGCTAGCGGGGGAAGAGACCCAGTACTTC. As protein: CASSLPLAGEETQYF.

This rearrangement joins TRBV18 to TRBJ1-1; TRBD1 might be the D (6 bases). V gave up 4 bases and J gave up 7 bases, with 10 bases separating them. The CDR3 is 12 amino acids. CDR1 KGHSH and CDR2 LQKENI come from the germline V gene. Here the CDR3 reads CASSREGVEAFF. The CDR3 DNA is TGTGCCAGCTCACGCGAGGGGGTTGAAGCTTTCTTT.

The V and J genes are TRBV4-1 and TRBJ2-2; maybe TRBD1 (6 bases). The germline V gene encodes CDR1 MGHRA and CDR2 YSYEKL. There are 16 residues in the CDR3. Trimming took off 4 bases at V and 1 base at J, with 13 bases between the two ends. In DNA, the CDR3 is TGCGCCAGCAGCCGCGGACCGGGACAGAACACCGGGGAGCTGTTTTTT. This encodes CASSRGPGQNTGELFF.

The chain joins TRBV6-1 to TRBJ2-7; D gene ambiguous. The CDR3 covers 14 residues. Trimming left V 1 base short and J 2 bases short, with 9 bases between. The germline CDR1 and CDR2 sequences are MNHNS and SASEGT. The CDR3 sequence is CASSEVQSTYEQYF. The CDR3 region has the DNA TGTGCCAGCAGTGAAGTCCAGTCGACCTACGAGCAGTACTTC.

CDR3 sequence reads: CASSHNPGIKNIQYF. The CDR3 coding sequence is TGTGCCAGCTCACACAACCCGGGAATAAAAAACATTCAGTACTTC. The rearrangement joins TRBV18 to TRBJ2-4, with a tentative D call TRBD2 (5 bases). The CDR3 has 15 amino acids. Trimming left V 4 bases short and J 4 bases short, with 14 bases between. CDR1 KGHSH and CDR2 LQKENI come from the germline V gene. The entire variable domain, with the rest obtained from reference TRBV18 and TRBJ2-4, is as follows: NAGVMQNPRHLVRRRGQEARLRCSPMKGHSHVYWYRQLPEEGLKFMVYLQKENIIDESGMPKERFSAEFPKEGPSILRIQQVVRGDSAAYFCASSHNPGIKNIQYFGAGTRLSVL.

The chain carries TRBV5-1 and TRBJ1-2, with TRBD1 matching over 9 bases. Germline CDR1 SGHRS, CDR2 YFSETQ. With 2 bases clipped from V and 8 bases from J, the junction kept 13 bases outside the gene matches. This CDR3 has 16 amino acids. Here the CDR3 reads CASSLEGQGERVGYTF. CDR3 sequence (DNA): TGCGCCAGCAGCTTAGAGGGACAGGGTGAACGAGTCGGCTACACCTTC.

V and J are TRBV4-1 and TRBJ2-5; D not certain. Germline-derived CDR1 and CDR2 are MGHRA and YSYEKL. Trimming cost V 8 bases and J 5 bases, with 15 bases left between them. This CDR3 has 13 residues. The CDR3 here is CASPSAAGETQYF. CDR3 in DNA: TGCGCCAGCCCCTCGGCAGCCGGGGAGACCCAGTACTTC.

The gene calls are TRBV7-2 and TRBJ2-3, with D possibly TRBD2 on 6 matching bases. Trimming took 1 base from V and 1 from J, leaving 6 bases between them. The CDR3 consists of 14 residues. CDR1 is SGHTA, CDR2 FQGNSA, per germline. CDR3 nucleotide sequence: TGTGCCAGCAGCTTAGGACTAGGCACAGATACGCAGTATTTT. It specifies CASSLGLGTDTQYF.